The sequence of this TCR beta chain was determined in a study of T cells in Graves' hyperthyroidism and ophthalmopathy. About the study: Before any treatment, at initial diagnosis, peripheral blood was collected. Study-level points and caveats: Appearing also in blood were most of the thyroid clonotypes expanded above 0.001. A 13 V-J model separated ophthalmopathy from stable hyperthyroidism.

This CDR3 comprises 12 residues. The germline V and J ends were trimmed by 2 bases and 5 bases, with 5 bases remaining between them. CDR1 is KGHSH and CDR2 is LQKENI in the germline V gene. Amplification of TCR beta CDR3 regions was performed using RNA transcripts as template. The TCR CDR3 was amplified in a first-round RT-PCR using the HTBI primer set. TCRdb passed the multiplex PCR reads through MiXCR, listing each CDR3 protein once. The sample yields roughly 560,000 distinct CDR3 sequences, approximately 15% seen once. Ten or more counts support this clonotype. The target antigen is unknown. This chain links TRBV18 with TRBJ2-3, with no clear D. The sequence was collected from a woman aged 40 to 50 with Graves' ophthalmopathy. The sequenced sample was blood. The CDR3 protein is CASSPSEDTQYF. In nucleotides, the CDR3 is TGTGCCAGCTCACCATCCGAAGATACGCAGTATTTT.